Included here is one TCR beta chain sequence, with context. This clone's antigen is unknown. The entry originates in a study of cytomegalovirus exposure and HLA in healthy donors listed by TCRdb under 2017. General notes on the study: An earlier analysis of roughly 500 of the donors reported roughly 300 Gb of sequence data and around 100 million unique TCR beta sequences obtained from about 179 million T cells. Using immunosequencing, the study profiled T cell repertoires from about 610 subjects and related those repertoires to cytomegalovirus serostatus. Of the roughly 400 genotyped donors, 80% to 90% were placed in the genetic ancestry cluster associated with self-reported Caucasian donors. Both class I and class II loci were covered by HLA typing, at four-digit resolution. The aim of the study was to test whether cataloging public T cell receptors could identify signatures of past pathogen exposure. Typing coverage differed by locus: A, B, C, DRB1 and DQB1 were typed in roughly 620-630 donors, DQA1 in about 550, DPA1 in approximately 600, and DPB1 in approximately 450. About 5 DR-DQ haplotypes were handled as single units for association and clustering, since linkage in the cohort was strong. An earlier analysis of fewer than 700 of the donors applied high-throughput TCR beta sequencing to assess whether each TCR beta V gene segment acted as functional or pseudogenic. Every repertoire in the discovery cohort had been generated on one and the same sequencing platform. Genome-wide SNP genotypes for about three fifths of the 666 donors were used in a later genetic analysis, which treated that subset as a discovery cohort. Along with the roughly 700-subject first cohort, a separate validation cohort of over a hundred different subjects was used. Across some 400 genotyped donors of the cohort, an average of roughly 250,000 unique TCR beta nucleotide sequences per donor were sequenced, and 15% to 20% of those sequences were non-productive. About 320 gigabases of sequencing data and 70 million to 100 million unique TCR sequences were included in an early release covering roughly 600 HLA-typed donors. Donor age, sex, ethnicity and CMV serostatus were compiled alongside the repertoire data. A later analysis re-examined previously published TCR beta repertoires from more than 600 donors and added high-resolution HLA genotyping to investigate patterns of TCR occurrence. In the later analysis, no new phenotypic data were used to find candidate immune exposures; instead, reliance was placed on TCR beta sequences and their occurrence across donors. To predict cytomegalovirus infection status, the study brought together high-throughput TCR immunosequencing, statistical association of individual TCRs with disease status, and machine learning. Points the paper makes about the study in general: Sequencing depth was assumed to be roughly uniform across donors in the presence/absence analyses, though that assumption may not hold. Most TCR sequences were seen in very few donors, while some public TCRs were found in many individuals. In both the original and validation cohorts, the classifier was reported to diagnose cytomegalovirus status with high specificity and sensitivity. Some IMGT-functional V segments, including TRBV6-2 and TRBV6-3, could not be told apart with the 87-base-pair reads, so those segments were excluded. A later analysis found that TCR association rates varied across HLA loci, with DRB1 alleles showing the most associated TCRs and HLA-C alleles the fewest. Because HLA typing was missing for some donors at each locus, association tests included only the typed subset. The authors suggested that the approach could potentially be extended to other disease states and immunological phenotypes. In a later analysis, some 17,000 TCR beta sequences were associated with specific HLA alleles at a false discovery rate of 0.05. Correlated functional status among segregating V segments might be attributable to linkage disequilibrium, but an unknown experimental factor could not be ruled out. The study gave a list of under 200 TCR beta chains associated with cytomegalovirus. CMV serostatus was the only immune exposure information available for the cohort. Fewer than 20 rarely observed V segments, including chromosome 9 orphons, were excluded from the earlier analysis of approximately 500 of the donors because counts were too low. A further reported finding was that TCR beta sequences accurately predicted the HLA-A and HLA-B alleles for most subjects in the first cohort. In this cohort, only TCR beta chains were sequenced, and detectable features were limited by the absence of alpha or paired-chain data. Compared with the 666-donor mean, donors in an Asian-associated ancestry cluster had fewer N-insertions in productive TCRs, according to a later genetic analysis. The sequencing pipeline was judged likely to have produced a cluster of highly shared sequence variants as a technical artifact. In a later analysis, HLA-associated TCR beta chains were found to be more clonally expanded and to have lower generation probabilities than equally common non-associated chains. In a later genetic analysis, a missense DCLRE1C variant was associated with V-gene and J-gene trimming of TCR beta chains, and the association was replicated in an independent cohort. In a later analysis, several top co-occurrence clusters were reported to appear linked to parvovirus B19, influenza, CMV and Epstein-Barr virus. Strong co-occurrence of HLA alleles, especially DR and DQ, made assigning TCR associations to individual alleles difficult. A later analysis found that most CMV-associated TCR beta chains appeared HLA-restricted, with HLA associations seemingly driven largely by CMV exposure. In an earlier analysis of some 500 of the donors, most TCR beta V segments appeared in productive rearrangements about 87% or about 30% of the time, broadly matching IMGT annotations. In vitro tests confirmed that a few of the cytomegalovirus-associated TCR beta chains recognize cytomegalovirus antigens.

Libraries were made using the immunoSEQ multiplex PCR assay. The multiplex PCR relied on a mix of 60 forward primers for TCR Vbeta segments and 13 reverse primers for TCR Jbeta segments. The CDR3 region of rearranged TCR beta genes was amplified from genomic DNA by a multiplex PCR assay. On the Illumina HiSeq System, the amplified TCR beta libraries were sequenced as 87-base-pair reads. Per the authors' processing: In a later analysis, 70 million to 95 million unique TCR beta chains were counted across the approximately 670 repertoires, and roughly 11 million of these chains were shared by at least two donors. To remove PCR and sequencing errors, raw reads were error-corrected and collapsed into unique sequences using a nearest-neighbor algorithm that merged closely related sequences. V, D and J gene segments were assigned by aligning CDR3 sequences to IMGT reference sequences. Each retained sequence needed at least a six-nucleotide match to both a V gene segment and a J gene segment. Rearrangements were called productive when the CDR3 lacked stop codons and stayed in frame with V and J; all others were non-productive. CDR3 was defined by IMGT convention, running from the second conserved V-encoded cysteine to the conserved J-encoded phenylalanine. The earlier analysis of a few hundred of the donors excluded sequences that lacked an unambiguous match to a single V gene segment. In an earlier analysis of some 590 of the donors, a V segment was called functional when productive rearrangements were above 56.7%, and segregating when the standard deviation between donors exceeded 5%. A statistical classification framework was developed to diagnose cytomegalovirus status using the catalog of TCR beta chain sequences. A later analysis assigned V and J genes by comparing TCR nucleotide sequences with IMGT/GENE-DB human TR gene sequences. The TCRdist pipeline was used in a later analysis to assign CDR3 sequences and most-parsimonious VDJ recombination scenarios. A later analysis defined each TCR beta chain by its CDR3 amino acid sequence plus V-gene family, and excluded reads lacking a unique V-gene family. To address suspected cross-contamination and a sequencing artifact, a later analysis removed approximately 600 highly shared, low-generation-probability nucleotide sequences. A later analysis calculated a clonal expansion index for each public chain from normalized within-repertoire ranks of inferred template counts. In a later analysis, generation probabilities were computed using a VDJ recombination model fitted to out-of-frame rearrangements, and the results were checked against IGoR. Hypergeometric tests were used in a later analysis to score TCR-TCR, TCR-HLA and TCR-CMV co-occurrence, with a repertoire-size bias correction applied to the TCR pairs. False discovery rates were estimated in a later analysis by permuting HLA or CMV assignments 20 times. A later analysis grouped co-occurring TCRs with DBSCAN, adding TCRdist sequence similarity when clustering within HLA-allele-positive subsets. Repertoires with fewer than 30,000 or more than 120,000 public chains were left out of co-occurrence clustering, as were a handful of repertoires with anomalous nucleotide sharing. The clones in this table, taken by TCRdb from immuneACCESS, are in-frame only. Not every clone is retained; where verified, under half of the shortfall comes from an unresolved V gene, and the cause of the rest is unknown. V and J calls plus clone size are reproduced from that table; the DNA served to infer D and trimming. This sample's table lists about 130,000 clones. Roughly 1% of the sample is held by the ten biggest clonotypes.

Taken from cysteine to phenylalanine, the CDR3 has 11 residues. Here the CDR3 DNA is all that survives: 33 bases in frame from base 1. Looking up the germline V gene (reference sequence) yields CDR1 GTSNPN and CDR2 SVGIG. The germline ends are 6 bases apart after V is trimmed by 7 bases and J by 0 bases. The cohort comprised 550 to 700 healthy bone marrow donors. At the time of sampling, all cohort members were nominally healthy, though unrecorded immune exposures were likely present. The donor tested CMV seronegative and was one of the 352 seronegative cohort members. A peripheral blood sample was provided by each donor, and peripheral blood mononuclear cells were used for TCR beta sequencing. The Qiagen DNeasy Blood Extraction Kit was used to extract genomic DNA from the blood cell samples.

This sequence uses TRBV30 and TRBJ1-2; the D gene is perhaps TRBD1, from 5 matching bases. This receptor was taken from a man younger than 35 in good health and CMV-seronegative. The source material was PBMCs. The CDR3 corresponds to CASTANYGYTF. The nucleotide sequence is given as TGTGCCTCGACAGCTAACTATGGCTACACCTTC.